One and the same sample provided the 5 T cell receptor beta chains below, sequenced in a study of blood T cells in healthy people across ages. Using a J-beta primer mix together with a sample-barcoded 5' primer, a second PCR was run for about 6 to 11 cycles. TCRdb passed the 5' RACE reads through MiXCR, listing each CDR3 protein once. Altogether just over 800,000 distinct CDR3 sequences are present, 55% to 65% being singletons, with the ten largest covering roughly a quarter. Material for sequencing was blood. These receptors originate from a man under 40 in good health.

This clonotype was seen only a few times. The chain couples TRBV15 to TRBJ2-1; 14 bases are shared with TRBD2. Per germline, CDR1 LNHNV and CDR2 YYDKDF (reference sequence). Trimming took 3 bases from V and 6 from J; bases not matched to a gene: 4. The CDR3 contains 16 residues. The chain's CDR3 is CATSRGTSGGRNEQFF. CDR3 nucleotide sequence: TGTGCCACCAGCAGGGGGACTAGCGGGGGCCGCAATGAGCAGTTCTTC.

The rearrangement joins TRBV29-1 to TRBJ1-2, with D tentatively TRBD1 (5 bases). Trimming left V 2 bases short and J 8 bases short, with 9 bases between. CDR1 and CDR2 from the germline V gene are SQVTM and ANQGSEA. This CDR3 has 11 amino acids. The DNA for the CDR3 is TGCAGCGTTGAATTTGGGGGAGGCTACACCTTC. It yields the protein CSVEFGGGYTF. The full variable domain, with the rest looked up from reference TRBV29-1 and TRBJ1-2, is SAVISQKPSRDICQRGTSLTIQCQVDSQVTMMFWYRQQPGQSLTLIATANQGSEATYESGFVIDKFPISRPNLTFSTLTVSNMSPEDSSIYLCSVEFGGGYTFGSGTRLTVV.

The CDR3 here is CASSQGPHPYNEQFF. Written as DNA, the CDR3 is TGTGCCAGCAGCCAAGGTCCCCATCCCTACAATGAGCAGTTCTTC. This chain joins TRBV3-1 and TRBJ2-1; D is unresolved. Germline V gene lookup returns CDR1 LGHDT and CDR2 YNNKEL (reference sequence). The ends were cut back, 1 base at V and 2 bases at J, with 9 bases in the middle. This CDR3 comprises 15 residues.

The CDR3 bases are TGTGCCACCAGCAGAGGGTTCGAAGGAAACAATGAGCAGTACTTC. Translation: CATSRGFEGNNEQYF. The gene calls are TRBV15 and TRBJ2-1; no reliable D call. The better agreement between TRBJ2-7 and the DNA end casts doubt on the J call. Germline V gene sequence: CDR1 LNHNV, CDR2 YYDKDF (reference sequence). The CDR3 sequence is 15 residues long.

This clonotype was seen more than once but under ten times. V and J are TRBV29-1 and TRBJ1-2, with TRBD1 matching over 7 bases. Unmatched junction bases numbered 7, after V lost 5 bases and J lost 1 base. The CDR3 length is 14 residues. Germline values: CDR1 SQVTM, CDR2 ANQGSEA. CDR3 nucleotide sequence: TGCAGCGTTCGTACAGGGGCGGTTAACTATGGCTACACCTTC. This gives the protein CSVRTGAVNYGYTF.